These T cell receptor beta chains were read from a single sample in a study of T-cell reconstitution after alpha-beta-depleted transplantation in children. TCRdb reanalysed the PCR reads using MiXCR and keeps one entry per CDR3 protein. The sample lists approximately 400,000 distinct CDR3 sequences, 15% to 20% occurring once. The specimen comprised PBMCs, mostly from graft donor cells, sampled 360 days after TCRalphabeta/CD19-depleted stem cell transplant. These receptors were obtained from a boy in the first two years of life who had a stem cell transplant for Wiskott-Aldrich syndrome, so the T cells may come from the graft donor. CDR3s include the opening cysteine and the closing phenylalanine or tryptophan. A D gene is named only where the DNA matches it firmly. Not all rows give a size; the values are once, few, many and, for expanded clones, a class.

size: few; D: TRBD2; V: TRBV29-1; J: TRBJ2-1; DNA: TGCAGCGTGGGGAAGCGGGAGGTCAATGAGCAGTTCTTC; CDR3: CSVGKREVNEQFF
size: -; D: -; V: TRBV5-1; J: TRBJ2-2; DNA: TGCGCCAGCAGCTTGGTCGGGTCGGGCACCGGGGAGCTGTTTTTT; CDR3: CASSLVGSGTGELFF
size: few; D: TRBD1; V: TRBV28; J: TRBJ2-3; DNA: TGTGCCAGCAGGGGACAGGCACGGGGAGATACGCAGTATTTT; CDR3: CASRGQARGDTQYF
size: few; D: TRBD2; V: TRBV4-1; J: TRBJ2-3; DNA: TGCGCCAGCAGCCAGTTCCCACCAGGGACTACCACAGATACGCAGTATTTT; CDR3: CASSQFPPGTTTDTQYF
size: -; D: -; V: TRBV30; J: TRBJ1-2; DNA: TGTGCCTGTTATGCGGGGATCTATGGCTACACCTTC; CDR3: CACYAGIYGYTF
size: -; D: -; V: TRBV20-1; J: TRBJ2-6; DNA: TGCAGTGCTAGAACCTCGGGGGCCAACGTCCTGACTTTC; CDR3: CSARTSGANVLTF
size: few; D: -; V: TRBV12-3/TRBV12-4; J: TRBJ2-3; DNA: TGTGCCAGCAGTTTCGTCAGGGTCACAGATACGCAGTATTTT; CDR3: CASSFVRVTDTQYF
size: few; D: -; V: TRBV15; J: TRBJ2-1; DNA: TGTGCCACCAGCACTCTCCCCCCATTCAGGAGCTCCTACAATGAGCAGTTCTTC; CDR3: CATSTLPPFRSSYNEQFF
size: -; D: -; V: TRBV5-1; J: TRBJ2-5; DNA: TGCGCCAGCAGCTTCTCGGCAATACAAGAGACCCAGTACTTC; CDR3: CASSFSAIQETQYF
size: few; D: -; V: TRBV11-2; J: TRBJ2-2; DNA: TGTGCCAGCAGTCCGACTAGTTTAGACACCGGGGAGCTGTTTTTT; CDR3: CASSPTSLDTGELFF
size: few; D: TRBD1; V: TRBV5-5; J: TRBJ2-7; DNA: TGTGCCAGCAGCTTTCCCCTAATCCGTGGGACAGGGACCTACGAGCAGTACTTC; CDR3: CASSFPLIRGTGTYEQYF